This T cell receptor beta chain originates from a study of regulatory T cells in long-lasting Graves disease. Study context: Graves' patients diagnosed newly had used antithyroid drugs under 3 months.

This clonotype was recorded many times. Investigators prepared the TCR beta libraries by applying iRepertoire HTBI primers and Arm-PCR of CDR3 regions. TCRdb used MiXCR to reprocess the multiplex PCR reads, holding one entry per CDR3 protein. The table has 360,000 or so distinct CDR3 sequences, 16% seen once. The CDR3 loop spans 18 amino acids. CDR1 is SGHAT and CDR2 is FQNNGV in the germline V gene. The ends were cut back, 0 bases at V and 5 bases at J, with 22 bases in the middle. Time point defined: newly diagnosed GD, antithyroid drugs for less than 3 months. The TCR library was made from RNA that had been extracted from PBMCs in TRIzol. This sample was shared with a second study, whose subject was T cells in Graves' hyperthyroidism and ophthalmopathy.

The chain is built from TRBV11-2 and TRBJ2-5; perhaps TRBD2 as D (6 bases). This sample comprised peripheral blood mononuclear cells (PBMCs), obtained at new diagnosis, from a patient treated with antithyroid drugs. The TCR comes from a man aged 40-50 years with Graves disease. The CDR3 DNA sequence: TGTGCCAGCAGCTTAGAGGGAGGCAGGTACCTTTCCAGGGAGACCCAGTACTTC. It codes for CASSLEGGRYLSRETQYF.